This T cell receptor beta chain was obtained from a study of OX40 agonist ivuxolimab in advanced cancers. Across the study: Hepatocellular carcinoma, melanoma, renal cell or head and neck cancer affected the dose-escalation patients. Aged roughly 23 to 79 with a mean of 60 years, they were 82.7% male.

Produced via immunoSEQ multiplex PCR; TCRdb's table is partial and in-frame only. The sample holds 55,000 to 70,000 clones, about 86% seen once. The germline V gene encodes CDR1 SGHDT and CDR2 YYEEEE. Trimming removed 9 bases from V and 5 bases from J, with 20 bases in between. This CDR3 comprises 14 residues. General study points: Expanded peripheral T cells had an undetermined antigen specificity. On average, a greater number of expanded clones characterised CD8+ T cells relative to CD4+.

This clone is a singleton in its sample. Antigen: not known. The receptor comes from an adult with an advanced solid tumor such as melanoma, head and neck, liver or kidney cancer. The chain carries TRBV5-6 and TRBJ2-5, with D unclear. The sequenced sample was CD4+ or CD8+ T cells sorted from blood, obtained in a trial of the OX40 agonist ivuxolimab. CDR3 sequence (DNA): TGTGCCACCCGCTCCGGTCTAAGAGACGAGACCCAGTACTTC. It codes for CATRSGLRDETQYF.